This entry concerns a single TCR beta chain. A junction boundary mismatches the germline segment, possibly from a read error. The record originates from a study of blood T cell repertoires in COVID-19. Turning to the study itself: Samples taken during acute and convalescent COVID-19 were collected in the United States, Italy and Spain.

CDR1 GTSNPN and CDR2 SVGIG come from the germline V gene (reference sequence). CDR3 length: 14 residues. Participant age was roughly 18 to 100 years, and participants resided in 20 to 30 US areas. TCRdb's table, derived via immunoSEQ multiplex PCR, lists solely in-frame clones and lacks some. The table records 200,000 or so clones, approximately 83% of them present only once. The chain is built from TRBV30 and TRBJ1-5; the match to TRBD1 covers 7 bases. The sequence was obtained from a man in his forties who had recovered from COVID-19. Material: PBMCs or T cells enriched from blood (not recorded which). CDR3 protein: CAWGVQGSNQPQHF. The CDR3 nucleotides read TGTGCCTGGGGTGTACAGGGGAGCAATCAGCCCCAGCATTTT.